This is a list of T cell receptor beta chains from one sample in a study of blood T cell repertoires in COVID-19. Produced via immunoSEQ multiplex PCR; TCRdb's table is partial and in-frame only. The data show under 250,000 clones, 70% to 90% seen once. The sample comprised peripheral blood. These receptors came from a woman in her seventies with COVID-19, enrolled during active disease. CDR3s include the opening cysteine and the closing phenylalanine or tryptophan. Each record gives: clone size, J gene, D gene, V gene, CDR3 length, CDR3 DNA, CDR3 protein. A D gene is named only where the DNA matches it firmly. A row's size may be missing; if present it is once, few, many or a size class.

size: .
J: TRBJ1-2
D: TRBD1
V: TRBV5-5
length: 17
DNA: TGTGCCAGCAACCTGCCGGGACAGGGATTGGTAGGGTATGGCTACACCTTC
CDR3: CASNLPGQGLVGYGYTF

size: few
J: TRBJ1-2
D: .
V: TRBV2
length: 16
DNA: TGTGCCAGCAGTGAAGGGATCGGGGGTGGTGGCTATGGCTACACCTTC
CDR3: CASSEGIGGGGYGYTF

size: .
J: TRBJ1-2
D: TRBD1
V: TRBV6-5
length: 14
DNA: TGTGCCAGCAGTAAGGACAGGGGGGAATATGGCTACACCTTC
CDR3: CASSKDRGEYGYTF

size: .
J: TRBJ1-4
D: TRBD1
V: TRBV18
length: 14
DNA: TGTGCCAGCTCACCCAGGGACAGCAATGAAAAACTGTTTTTT
CDR3: CASSPRDSNEKLFF

size: .
J: TRBJ2-1
D: .
V: TRBV6-5
length: 15
DNA: TGTGCCACCAGACAGGATCAGGGGCCCTACAATGAGCAGTTCTTC
CDR3: CATRQDQGPYNEQFF

size: .
J: TRBJ2-1
D: TRBD2
V: TRBV11-2
length: 16
DNA: TGTGCCAGCAGCCTCCGACTAGCGGGGTTCTACAATGAGCAGTTCTTC
CDR3: CASSLRLAGFYNEQFF

size: .
J: TRBJ1-5
D: .
V: TRBV6-2/TRBV6-3
length: 19
DNA: TGTGCCAGCAGTTACACCTACGGGACACCCCCAAATAGCAATCAGCCCCAGCATTTT
CDR3: CASSYTYGTPPNSNQPQHF

size: .
J: TRBJ1-5
D: TRBD1
V: TRBV19
length: 15
DNA: TGTGCCAGTAGACTTATGGGACAGGGCAATCAGCCCCAGCATTTT
CDR3: CASRLMGQGNQPQHF

size: .
J: TRBJ2-5
D: .
V: TRBV14
length: 14
DNA: TGTGCCAGCAGCCAAATTACAGTCCAAGAGACCCAGTACTTC
CDR3: CASSQITVQETQYF

size: once
J: TRBJ2-3
D: .
V: TRBV7-9
length: 13
DNA: TGTGCCAGCAGCTTCCAAGCGGCAGATACGCAGTATTTT
CDR3: CASSFQAADTQYF

size: .
J: TRBJ1-1
D: .
V: TRBV4-2
length: 14
DNA: TGTGCCAGCAGCCTTGGAACAGGGAACACTGAAGCTTTCTTT
CDR3: CASSLGTGNTEAFF

size: few
J: TRBJ1-1
D: .
V: TRBV21-1
length: 15
DNA: TGTGCCAGCAGCAAAGAACGCAGGCAGAACACTGAAGCTTTCTTT
CDR3: CASSKERRQNTEAFF

size: .
J: TRBJ2-2
D: .
V: TRBV19
length: 17
DNA: TGTGCCAGTAGTTCGTGGGAGGCAGGGATTTCGTTCGGGGAGCTGTTTTTT
CDR3: CASSSWEAGISFGELFF

size: .
J: TRBJ1-2
D: .
V: TRBV6-2/TRBV6-3
length: 14
DNA: TGTGCCAGCAGCCCCGAAGGGGCTTTGTATGGCTACACCTTC
CDR3: CASSPEGALYGYTF

size: .
J: TRBJ1-5
D: .
V: TRBV10-3
length: 13
DNA: TGTGCCATCAGTGAGCGTCTTGATCAGCCCCAGCATTTT
CDR3: CAISERLDQPQHF

size: .
J: TRBJ2-7
D: .
V: TRBV29-1
length: 13
DNA: TGCAGCGTAGGGCCAACAGGGCCCTACGAGCAGTACTTC
CDR3: CSVGPTGPYEQYF